This T cell receptor beta chain appears in the sequencing data of a study of CD8+CD57+ T cells in acquired aplastic anemia. Study summary: The study obtained an average of around 3.1 ug of DNA from sorted CD4+ and CD8+ cells. Healthy CD8+ samples averaged about 10 million reads.

Whole-study findings and limits: Patients shared 25 to 35 CD8+ CDR3 sequences with controls. Patients did not significantly differ from controls in CD8+ Simpson's diversity.

This clonotype was counted a single time. Its specificity is not known. Just one base apart from a much larger clone, this may be a read error. CDR1 and CDR2 (germline): SGHTS, YDEGEE. This CDR3 region has 13 residues. The V end lost 4 bases, the J end lost 7 bases, and 14 bases lay between the germline ends. The use of genomic DNA as template underpinned the TCR beta VDJ and CDR3 profiling. Using its own MiXCR run on the reads, TCRdb lists one record per CDR3 protein. This table has about 130,000 distinct CDR3 sequences, roughly 40% appearing once. This chain connects TRBV5-8 to TRBJ1-2; D remains ambiguous. What was sequenced was sorted CD4+, CD8+, or CD8+CD57+ T cells (not recorded which) from PBMCs. This TCR derives from a human donor in good health, serving as a control. The CDR3 DNA reads as TGTGCCAGCAGCAACACTCAAATATCTGGCTACACCTTC. It specifies CASSNTQISGYTF.